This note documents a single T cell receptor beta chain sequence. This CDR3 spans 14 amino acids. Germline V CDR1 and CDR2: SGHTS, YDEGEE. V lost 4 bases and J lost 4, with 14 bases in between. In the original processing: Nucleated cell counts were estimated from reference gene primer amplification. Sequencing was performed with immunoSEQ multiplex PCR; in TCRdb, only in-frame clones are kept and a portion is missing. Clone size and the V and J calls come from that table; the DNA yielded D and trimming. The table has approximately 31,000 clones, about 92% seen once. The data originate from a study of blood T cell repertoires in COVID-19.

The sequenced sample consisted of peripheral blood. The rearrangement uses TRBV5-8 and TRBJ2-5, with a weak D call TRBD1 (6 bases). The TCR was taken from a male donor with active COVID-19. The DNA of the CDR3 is TGTGCCAGCAGCCCGTCGGGACATGGAGAGACCCAGTACTTC. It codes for CASSPSGHGETQYF.